These 23 T cell receptor beta chains originate from one sample sequenced in a study of T cells after yellow fever vaccination. From the 5' RACE reads, TCRdb called clonotypes with MiXCR, one entry per CDR3 protein. The sample has under 150,000 distinct CDR3 sequences; roughly 15% are singletons. The source was CD8+ T cells sorted from PBMCs, collected 5 days after the yellow fever booster vaccination. The origin of the receptors is a man aged 18-30 years who received the YFV17D yellow fever vaccine.

This clonotype occurred a few times. The chain combines TRBV5-6 with TRBJ1-5; 10 nucleotides agree with TRBD1. CDR1 and CDR2 from the germline V gene are SGHDT and YYEEEE. This CDR3 spans 14 amino acids. The junction had 3 bases not matched to a gene; V was cut back by 4 bases and J by 5 bases. The CDR3 spells CASSPGQGYQPQHF. The DNA of the CDR3 is TGTGCCAGCAGCCCGGGACAGGGGTATCAGCCCCAGCATTTT.

The gene calls are TRBV29-1 and TRBJ2-2; D is possibly TRBD2 (6 bases). V was trimmed by 7 bases and J by 7 bases, leaving 19 bases between them. The CDR3 runs 14 residues. CDR1 is SQVTM, CDR2 ANQGSEA, per germline. The DNA for the CDR3 is TGCAGCGCCCCTGGGGGAGGCATTAGCGGGGAGCTGTTTTTT. Translating it yields CSAPGGGISGELFF.

The rearrangement links TRBV5-1 to TRBJ2-2; a weak D match, TRBD1 (6 bases). The germline V gene encodes CDR1 SGHRS and CDR2 YFSETQ. The CDR3 spans 14 residues. Trimming shortened V by 7 bases and J by 2 bases, and 12 bases separated the two germline ends. The CDR3 sequence: CASSWGQNTGELFF. In DNA form, the CDR3 reads TGCGCCAGCTCGTGGGGACAAAACACCGGGGAGCTGTTTTTT.

The V call is TRBV29-1, the J call TRBJ2-2, with D perhaps TRBD1 (6 bases). Germline CDR1 is SQVTM and CDR2 is ANQGSEA. V was trimmed by 7 bases and J by 6 bases, leaving 18 bases between them. CDR3 length equals 14 residues. The CDR3 DNA is TGCAGCGCCGACCTTCCGGGACATGCCGGGGAGCTGTTTTTT. Residues: CSADLPGHAGELFF.

The chain couples TRBV5-6 to TRBJ2-1; the match to TRBD2 covers 8 bases. This CDR3 contains 19 residues. The germline CDR1 and CDR2 sequences are SGHDT and YYEEEE. Unmatched junction bases numbered 22, after V lost 4 bases and J lost 7 bases. The CDR3 DNA follows: TGTGCCAGCAGCCCGGGCACAGCGGGGGTTTACTTCGGATGGAATGAGCAGTTCTTC. Its translation is CASSPGTAGVYFGWNEQFF.

This clonotype was found a few times. V and J are TRBV7-9 and TRBJ1-1, with D possibly matching TRBD1 (5 bases). This CDR3 is built from 15 residues. V was shortened by 5 bases and J by 3 bases, with 16 bases between the two germline ends. The germline gives CDR1 SEHNR, CDR2 FQNEAQ (reference sequence). This CDR3 is CASSPPDGAYTEAFF. In nucleotides, the CDR3 is TGTGCCAGCAGCCCCCCCGACGGGGCCTACACTGAAGCTTTCTTT.

This clonotype was seen only a few times. The gene calls are TRBV6-6 and TRBJ1-1, with D unresolved. Germline values: CDR1 MNHNY, CDR2 SVGAGI (reference sequence). V was shortened by 6 bases and J by 5 bases, with 7 bases between the two germline ends. CDR3 length equals 11 residues. CDR3 sequence: CASRMGTEAFF. The CDR3 DNA is TGTGCCAGCAGAATGGGAACTGAAGCTTTCTTT.

The chain uses TRBV30 and TRBJ1-2; 9 nucleotides align to TRBD1. This CDR3 is built from 17 residues. Germline assignment: CDR1 GTSNPN and CDR2 SVGIG (reference sequence). Germline trimming cut 7 bases from V and 4 bases from J; bases unmatched to any gene: 19. CDR3 region: CASESGTGIRISYGYTF. The DNA of the CDR3 is TGTGCCTCCGAATCCGGGACAGGGATACGCATTAGCTATGGCTACACCTTC.

Many counts were recorded for this clonotype. The CDR3 region is CSAAGAGLEETQYF. The DNA of the CDR3 is TGCAGTGCAGCTGGGGCGGGGCTCGAAGAGACCCAGTACTTC. The chain joins TRBV20-1 to TRBJ2-5, with TRBD2 as a possible D gene (6 bases). Germline assignment: CDR1 DFQATT and CDR2 SNEGSKA (reference sequence). This CDR3 region has 14 residues. The V end lost 6 bases, the J end lost 3 bases, and 17 bases lay between the germline ends.

This clonotype was counted only a few times. As DNA, the CDR3 is TGCAGTGCTAGGCCGACGGGCCAAGGGAACACCATATATTTT. Translation gives CSARPTGQGNTIYF. The rearrangement joins TRBV20-1 to TRBJ1-3; D uncertain. The CDR3 contains 14 residues. V lost 3 bases and J lost 7, with 16 bases in between. CDR1 DFQATT and CDR2 SNEGSKA come from the germline V gene (reference sequence).

The chain recombines TRBV5-4 with TRBJ2-1, with TRBD2 matching 16 bases. Germline CDR1 reads SGHNT; CDR2 reads YYREEE (reference sequence). V gave up 4 bases and J gave up 10 bases; unmatched junction bases: 11. This CDR3 has 17 amino acids. CDR3 nucleotides: TGTGCCAGCAGCCCGGGACTAGCGGGGGGGCCTTTTCGGGAGCAGTTCTTC. Its protein is CASSPGLAGGPFREQFF.

This clonotype was detected only a few times. V and J are TRBV12-3 or TRBV12-4 and TRBJ1-1; no clear D. With 6 bases removed from V and 4 bases from J, the gap between germline ends came to 15 bases. The CDR3 totals 14 residues. The CDR3 sequence is CASRISTLGTEAFF. The CDR3, as DNA: TGTGCCAGCAGAATTTCCACCCTTGGCACTGAAGCTTTCTTT.

This clonotype showed up just a few times. The V gene is TRBV28, the J gene TRBJ2-5; 7 positions match TRBD2. The CDR3 extends over 14 amino acids. CDR1 is MDHEN, CDR2 SYDVKM, per germline. J was trimmed by 1 base and V by 5 bases; bases with no gene match: 4. The CDR3 region is CASSRRGVQETQYF. Written as DNA, the CDR3 is TGTGCCAGCAGTCGACGGGGGGTCCAAGAGACCCAGTACTTC.

The chain has TRBV9 and TRBJ2-5, with 7 bases lining up with TRBD2. Trimming cost V 0 bases and J 5 bases; bases outside gene matches: 7. The CDR3 runs 15 residues. Germline lookup yields CDR1 SGDLS and CDR2 YYNGEE. Written as DNA, the CDR3 is TGTGCCAGCAGCGTAGCTACGAGGGGAGGGGAGACCCAGTACTTC. Translating it yields CASSVATRGGETQYF. The full variable domain, rest sourced from reference TRBV9 and TRBJ2-5, is DSGVTQTPKHLITATGQRVTLRCSPRSGDLSVYWYQQSLDQGLQFLIQYYNGEERAKGNILERFSAQQFPDLHSELNLSSLELGDSALYFCASSVATRGGETQYFGPGTRLLVL.

This clonotype occurred many times. The rearrangement links TRBV12-3 or TRBV12-4 to TRBJ2-1; 9 nucleotides line up with TRBD2. The CDR3 has 15 residues. V was clipped by 7 bases and J by 6 bases; unmatched bases: 10. Here the CDR3 reads CASNPLIAGANEQFF. CDR3 bases: TGTGCCAGCAATCCACTCATAGCGGGGGCCAATGAGCAGTTCTTC.

The J gene is TRBJ2-1, the V gene TRBV6-5, with 10 positions matching TRBD2. J gave up 5 bases and V 4 bases, and 26 bases lay outside the gene matches. Germline CDR1 reads MNHEY; CDR2 reads SVGAGI. The CDR3 extends over 22 amino acids. The CDR3 sequence: CASSSIPIPRTSGLQTNNEQFF. The CDR3 coding sequence is TGTGCCAGCAGTTCCATCCCAATACCAAGGACTAGCGGACTACAGACGAACAATGAGCAGTTCTTC.

This clonotype was recorded a few times. V gene TRBV6-1 combines with J gene TRBJ2-7, with a possible D match to TRBD2 (6 bases). The CDR3 is 12 amino acids. Germline V lookup: CDR1 MNHNS, CDR2 SASEGT. Trimming cost V 6 bases and J 4 bases, with 10 bases left between them. Here the CDR3 DNA reads TGTGCCAGCAGGCGGGGCAGATACGAGCAGTACTTC. As protein: CASRRGRYEQYF.

V is TRBV19 and J is TRBJ2-1, with D possibly being TRBD1 (6 bases). V was trimmed by 6 bases and J by 3 bases, leaving 12 bases between them. This CDR3 is built from 14 residues. Germline loops: CDR1 LNHDA, CDR2 SQIVND (reference sequence). DNA of the CDR3: TGTGCCAGTAGCCAGGACAGCATCTACAATGAGCAGTTCTTC. As protein: CASSQDSIYNEQFF.

The chain links TRBV4-3 to TRBJ2-3; weak D call: TRBD1 (5 bases). Trimming took 4 bases from V and 0 from J, leaving 20 bases between them. The CDR3 covers 18 residues. Germline V gives CDR1 LGHNA, CDR2 YSLEER. The CDR3 here is CASSRVISGAGSTDTQYF. The CDR3 DNA is TGCGCCAGCAGCCGAGTAATTTCTGGGGCAGGTAGCACAGATACGCAGTATTTT.

The table lists this clonotype with a few counts. The V and J genes are TRBV7-9 and TRBJ2-5, with TRBD2 identical over 8 bases. With V trimmed by 3 bases and J by 1 base, 4 bases remained unmatched. The germline V gene has CDR1 SEHNR and CDR2 FQNEAQ (reference sequence). The CDR3 sequence is 15 residues long. The CDR3 sequence is CASSFERGIQETQYF. The CDR3 DNA is TGTGCCAGCAGCTTTGAGCGGGGGATCCAAGAGACCCAGTACTTC.

The V gene is TRBV9, the J gene TRBJ2-1; D perhaps matches TRBD2 (5 bases). In germline, CDR1 is SGDLS, CDR2 YYNGEE. V gave up 4 bases and J gave up 10 bases, with 15 bases separating them. There are 13 residues in the CDR3. CDR3 sequence (DNA): TGTGCCAGCAGCCCAAGAGGAGGAGGAGAGCAGTTCTTC. This encodes CASSPRGGGEQFF.

The rearrangement joins TRBV10-2 to TRBJ2-3; TRBD2 agrees at 7 bases. The CDR3 is 13 amino acids. V lost 7 bases to trimming and J lost 1 base; unmatched junction nucleotides: 2. The germline V gene has CDR1 WSHSY and CDR2 SAAADI. This CDR3 is CASTAGGTDTQYF. DNA of the CDR3: TGCGCCAGCACGGCGGGGGGCACAGATACGCAGTATTTT.

This clonotype was detected only a few times. J is TRBJ2-7 and V is TRBV6-2 or TRBV6-3, with D unclear. V gave up 0 bases and J gave up 0 bases, with 15 bases separating them. The CDR3 extends over 17 amino acids. CDR1 and CDR2 from the germline V gene are MNHEY and SVGEGT. The CDR3 DNA is TGTGCCAGCAGTTACTCCGTCTGGGATTCCACCTCCTACGAGCAGTACGTC. Encoded protein: CASSYSVWDSTSYEQYV.